This TCR beta chain stems from a study of blood T cell repertoires in COVID-19. Original processing notes: Using reference gene primer amplification, nucleated cell counts were estimated. Assay used: immunoSEQ multiplex PCR; TCRdb lists only in-frame clones, some missing. V, J and clone size derive from that table, while D and trimming were established from the DNA sequence. Among around 71,000 clones listed, roughly 80% were seen once. Germline CDR1 and CDR2: SGHAT and FQNNGV. Trimming pared 4 bases from V and 4 bases from J, leaving 15 bases between. This CDR3 has 15 amino acids. The sequence was collected from a man between 65 and 79 years old with acute or convalescent COVID-19. Material for sequencing was peripheral blood. The chain combines TRBV11-2 with TRBJ2-3, with D perhaps matching TRBD1 (6 bases). This chain's CDR3 is CASSYKQGSADTQYF. CDR3 nucleotides: TGTGCCAGCAGCTACAAACAGGGATCCGCAGATACGCAGTATTTT.